The T cell receptor beta chain described here comes from a study of identical twins. The CDR3 totals 12 residues. V gave up 3 bases and J gave up 4 bases, with 7 bases separating them. The germline V gene encodes CDR1 KGHSH and CDR2 LQKENI. Study-level points and caveats: While abundant cord blood beta clonotypes carried fewer insertions, memory repertoires showed no such pattern.

This clonotype was seen at least ten times. Its antigen is unknown. TCRdb passed the 5' RACE reads through MiXCR, listing each CDR3 protein once. Of roughly 720,000 distinct CDR3 sequences in the sample, about 20% were seen once. Another study also made use of these data, one on T cells expressing NK-cell markers. That source reports: Repertoires of TCR beta were obtained from T cells sorted as CD3+CD56+NKG2C+, CD3+CD56+NKG2C- and CD3+CD56-NKG2C+.

This TCR came from a woman aged 18-29 years in good health. Material: PBMCs. The chain joins TRBV18 to TRBJ2-7; the D gene is possibly TRBD1 (5 bases). The CDR3 loop is CASSPTVYEQYF. CDR3 in DNA: TGTGCCAGCTCACCGACAGTTTACGAGCAGTACTTC.